Detailed here is one TCR beta chain. The target of this receptor is not known. No much larger clone exists at a distance of one base, and base qualities are not known. This record comes from a study of T-cell reconstitution after alpha-beta-depleted transplantation in children (dated by TCRdb to about 2016). As for the study more broadly: The study quantitatively tracked T-cell immune reconstitution after TCRalphabeta/CD19-depleted allogeneic hematopoietic cell transplantation in children using TCR repertoire profiling. Overall study results and their limits: In some patients, the high TCRbeta diversity seen at day 60 was put down to recipient T cells and intrathymic progenitors that had survived conditioning. Over subsequent months, a decline in hyperexpanded clone frequencies was noted, and after one year, T-cell counts and TCRbeta diversity were mostly ascribed to newly produced T cells. The apparently early recovery of alphabetaT-cell counts about two months after transplant reportedly depended on only several hundred rapidly expanded clones that came from non-depleted graft cells.

What this sample's treatment or condition label stands for: allogeneic hematopoietic cell transplantation with graft depleted of TCRalphabeta T cells and CD19 B cells. The children who served as transplant recipients had been given grafts of TCRalphabeta/CD19-depleted allogeneic hematopoietic cells. Library preparation employed PCR. Sequenced on an Illumina HiSeq 2500. Molecular barcoding was employed in the preparation of TCR libraries, with unique molecular identifiers being used to normalize TCRbeta repertoire quantification. TCRdb reworked the public reads: Q25 trimming with fastp, MiXCR clone assembly, productive beta chains retained. Identical CDR3 proteins give one entry, which carries the most common genes and DNA. Within this sample are around 270,000 distinct CDR3 sequences, with over 7% of them counted one time only. Approximately 9.1% of the sample rests with the top ten. The material was peripheral blood, obtained 360 days after TCRalphabeta/CD19-depleted stem cell transplant. This sequence originates from a female patient aged 2-9 years who had a stem cell transplant for Fanconi anemia, so the T cells may come from the graft donor.

Here is the DNA: TGTGCCAGCAGTTACCCCACACCTCGAAGAGCAGATACGCAGTATTTT. This translates into CASSYPTPRRADTQYF. The V and J segments used are TRBV6-2 or TRBV6-3 and TRBJ2-3, with an unclear D gene assignment. Counted from cysteine to phenylalanine, this CDR3 has 16 amino acids. Kept here is only the CDR3 DNA, which spans 48 bases and is read in frame from base 1. Per the germline V gene, MNHEY is the CDR1 and SVGEGT is the CDR2. V sheds 2 bases and J sheds 4 bases, leaving 16 bases between their ends.